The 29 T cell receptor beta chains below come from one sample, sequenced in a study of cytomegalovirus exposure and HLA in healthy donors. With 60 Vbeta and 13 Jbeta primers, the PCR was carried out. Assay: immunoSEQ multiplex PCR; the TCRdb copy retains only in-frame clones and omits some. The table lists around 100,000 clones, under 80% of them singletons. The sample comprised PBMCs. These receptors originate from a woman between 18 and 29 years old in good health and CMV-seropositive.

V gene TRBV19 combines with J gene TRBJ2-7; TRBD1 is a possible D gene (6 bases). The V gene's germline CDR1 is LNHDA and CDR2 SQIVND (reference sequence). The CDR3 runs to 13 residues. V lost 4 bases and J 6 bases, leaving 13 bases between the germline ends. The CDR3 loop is CASSTQGLSEQYF. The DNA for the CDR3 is TGTGCCAGTAGTACACAGGGTCTCAGCGAGCAGTACTTC.

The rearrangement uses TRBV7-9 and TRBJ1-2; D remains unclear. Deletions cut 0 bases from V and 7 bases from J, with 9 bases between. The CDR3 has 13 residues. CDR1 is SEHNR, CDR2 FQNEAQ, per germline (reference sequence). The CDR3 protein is CASSLALEGGYTF. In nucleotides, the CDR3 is TGTGCCAGCAGCTTAGCCTTGGAGGGTGGCTACACCTTC.

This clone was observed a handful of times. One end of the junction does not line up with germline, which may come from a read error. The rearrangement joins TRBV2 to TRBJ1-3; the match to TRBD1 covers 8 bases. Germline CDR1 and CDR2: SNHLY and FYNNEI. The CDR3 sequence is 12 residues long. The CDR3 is CASSPRDRLAPF. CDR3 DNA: TGTGCCAGCAGTCCTCGGGACAGGCTGGCACCGTTT.

DNA for the CDR3: TGCAGCGTTGAGGTGGGGGCAAGTGAGACCCAGTACTTC. It codes for CSVEVGASETQYF. The chain couples TRBV29-1 to TRBJ2-5; a possible D gene is TRBD1 (6 bases). Germline loops: CDR1 SQVTM, CDR2 ANQGSEA. The CDR3 sequence is 13 residues long. V shed 3 bases and J shed 5 bases, with 13 bases lying between them.

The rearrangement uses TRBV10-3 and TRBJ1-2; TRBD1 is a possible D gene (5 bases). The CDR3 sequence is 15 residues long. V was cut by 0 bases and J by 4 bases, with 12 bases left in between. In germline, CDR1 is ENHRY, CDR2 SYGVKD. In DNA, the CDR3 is TGTGCCATCAGTGAGTCCCCGACAGTTAGCTATGGCTACACCTTC. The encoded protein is CAISESPTVSYGYTF.

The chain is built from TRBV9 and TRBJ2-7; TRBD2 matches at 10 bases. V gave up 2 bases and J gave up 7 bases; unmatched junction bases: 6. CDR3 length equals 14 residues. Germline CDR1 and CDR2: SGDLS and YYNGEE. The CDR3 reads CASSVGRAGGEQYF. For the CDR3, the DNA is TGTGCCAGCAGCGTCGGACGAGCGGGGGGGGAGCAGTACTTC. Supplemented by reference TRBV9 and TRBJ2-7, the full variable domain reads DSGVTQTPKHLITATGQRVTLRCSPRSGDLSVYWYQQSLDQGLQFLIQYYNGEERAKGNILERFSAQQFPDLHSELNLSSLELGDSALYFCASSVGRAGGEQYFGPGTRLTVT.

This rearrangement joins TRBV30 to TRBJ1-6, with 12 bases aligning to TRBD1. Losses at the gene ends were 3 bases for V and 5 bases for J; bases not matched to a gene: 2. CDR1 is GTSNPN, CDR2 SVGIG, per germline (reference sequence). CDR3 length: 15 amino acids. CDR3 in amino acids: CAWRGTGGNNSPLHF. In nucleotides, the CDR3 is TGTGCCTGGAGGGGGACAGGGGGCAATAATTCACCCCTCCACTTT.

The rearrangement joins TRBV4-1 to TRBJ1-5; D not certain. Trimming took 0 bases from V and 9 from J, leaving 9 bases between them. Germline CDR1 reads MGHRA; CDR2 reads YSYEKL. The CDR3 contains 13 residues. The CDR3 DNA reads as TGCGCCAGCAGCCAAGAACCGGGGTGGCCCCAGCATTTT. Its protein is CASSQEPGWPQHF.

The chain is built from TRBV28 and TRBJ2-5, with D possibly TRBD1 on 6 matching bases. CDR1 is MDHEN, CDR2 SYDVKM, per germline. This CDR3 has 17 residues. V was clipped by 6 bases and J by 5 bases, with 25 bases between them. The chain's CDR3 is CASSLSSGYSRGETQYF. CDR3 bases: TGTGCCAGCAGCCTAAGTTCCGGGTATTCAAGGGGGGAGACCCAGTACTTC. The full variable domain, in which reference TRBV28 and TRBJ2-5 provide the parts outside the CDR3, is DVKVTQSSRYLVKRTGEKVFLECVQDMDHENMFWYRQDPGLGLRLIYFSYDVKMKEKGDIPEGYSVSREKKERFSLILESASTNQTSMYLCASSLSSGYSRGETQYFGPGTRLLVL.

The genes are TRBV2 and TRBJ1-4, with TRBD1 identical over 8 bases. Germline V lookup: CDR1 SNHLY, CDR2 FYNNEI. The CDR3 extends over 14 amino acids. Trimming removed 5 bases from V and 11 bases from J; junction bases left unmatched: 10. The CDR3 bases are TGTGCCAGCAGTCCTAAGACAGGGGAAGGGAAACTGTTTTTT. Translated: CASSPKTGEGKLFF.

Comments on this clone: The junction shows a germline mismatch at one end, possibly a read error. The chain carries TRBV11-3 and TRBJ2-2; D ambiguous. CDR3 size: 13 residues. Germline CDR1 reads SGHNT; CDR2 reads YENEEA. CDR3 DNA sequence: TGTGCCAGCAGCCTCCACGAGGCCGGAGAGCTGTTTTTT. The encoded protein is CASSLHEAGELFF.

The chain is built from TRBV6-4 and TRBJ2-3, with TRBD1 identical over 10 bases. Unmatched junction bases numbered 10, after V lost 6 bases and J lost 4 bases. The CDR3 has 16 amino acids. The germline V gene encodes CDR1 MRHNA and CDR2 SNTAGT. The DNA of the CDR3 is TGTGCCAGCAGCAACTTGCCGGGACAGGGGTCAGATACGCAGTATTTT. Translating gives CASSNLPGQGSDTQYF.

CDR3 sequence: CASSLPQGVGAEAFF. In nucleotides, the CDR3 is TGTGCCAGCAGCCTCCCACAGGGGGTCGGCGCTGAAGCTTTCTTT. V and J are TRBV5-5 and TRBJ1-1, with 8 positions matching TRBD1. The CDR3 runs 15 residues. Germline V gives CDR1 SGHKS, CDR2 YYEKEE (reference sequence). Germline trimming cut 4 bases from V and 6 bases from J; bases unmatched to any gene: 11.

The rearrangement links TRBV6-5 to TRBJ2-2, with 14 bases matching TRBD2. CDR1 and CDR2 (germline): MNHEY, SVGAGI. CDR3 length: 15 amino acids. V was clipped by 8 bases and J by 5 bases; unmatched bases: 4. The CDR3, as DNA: TGTGCCAGCGGACTAGCGGGAGGCGGAACCGGGGAGCTGTTTTTT. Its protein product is CASGLAGGGTGELFF.

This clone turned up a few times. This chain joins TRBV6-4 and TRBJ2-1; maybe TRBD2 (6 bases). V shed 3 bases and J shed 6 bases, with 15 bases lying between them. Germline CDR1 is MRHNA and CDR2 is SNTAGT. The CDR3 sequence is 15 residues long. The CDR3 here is CASSETPEGLNEQFF. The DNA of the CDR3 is TGTGCCAGCAGTGAGACCCCGGAGGGGCTCAATGAGCAGTTCTTC.

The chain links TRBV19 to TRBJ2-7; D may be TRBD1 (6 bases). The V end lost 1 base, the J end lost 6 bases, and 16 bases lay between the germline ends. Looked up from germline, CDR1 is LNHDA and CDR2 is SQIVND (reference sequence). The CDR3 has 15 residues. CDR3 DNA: TGTGCCAGTAGTATAGGATTAACAGGGCGGTCCGAGCAGTACTTC. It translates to CASSIGLTGRSEQYF.

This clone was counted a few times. This CDR3 reads CASSLLRSGGIGYTF. CDR3 in DNA: TGTGCCAGCAGCTTGTTAAGGTCAGGGGGTATTGGCTACACCTTC. This chain connects TRBV5-6 to TRBJ1-2, with 7 bases that match TRBD1. CDR3 size: 15 residues. Trimming took 1 base from V and 7 from J; bases not matched to a gene: 10. CDR1 and CDR2 (germline): SGHDT, YYEEEE.

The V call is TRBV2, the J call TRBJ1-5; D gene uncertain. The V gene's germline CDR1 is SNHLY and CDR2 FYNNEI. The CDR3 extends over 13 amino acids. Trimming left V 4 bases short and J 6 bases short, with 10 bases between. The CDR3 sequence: CASSVQRTQPQHF. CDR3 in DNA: TGTGCCAGCAGTGTACAGAGAACTCAGCCCCAGCATTTT.

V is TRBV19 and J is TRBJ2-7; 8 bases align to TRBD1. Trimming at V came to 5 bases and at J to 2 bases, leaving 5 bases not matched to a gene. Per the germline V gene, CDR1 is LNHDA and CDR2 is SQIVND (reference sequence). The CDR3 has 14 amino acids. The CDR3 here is CASSPQGAPYEQYF. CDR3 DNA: TGTGCCAGTAGTCCTCAGGGGGCCCCCTACGAGCAGTACTTC.

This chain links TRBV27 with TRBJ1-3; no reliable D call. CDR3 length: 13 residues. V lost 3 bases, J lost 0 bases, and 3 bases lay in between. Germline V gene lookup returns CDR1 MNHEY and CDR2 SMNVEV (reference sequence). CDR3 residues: CASSFNSGNTIYF. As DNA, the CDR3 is TGTGCCAGCAGTTTTAACTCTGGAAACACCATATATTTT.

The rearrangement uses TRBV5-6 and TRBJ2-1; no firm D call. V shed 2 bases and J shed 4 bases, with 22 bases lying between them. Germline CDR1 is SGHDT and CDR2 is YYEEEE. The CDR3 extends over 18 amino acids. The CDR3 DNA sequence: TGTGCCAGCAGCTTACGGGTTACAAAGGCAGCGACTTACAATGAGCAGTTCTTC. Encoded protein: CASSLRVTKAATYNEQFF.

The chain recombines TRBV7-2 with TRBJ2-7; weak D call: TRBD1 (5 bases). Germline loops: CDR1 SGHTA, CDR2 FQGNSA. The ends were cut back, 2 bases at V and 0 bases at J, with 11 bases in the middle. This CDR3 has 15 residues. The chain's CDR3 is CASSLTTEASYEQYF. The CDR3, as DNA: TGTGCCAGCAGCTTAACGACAGAGGCCTCCTACGAGCAGTACTTC.

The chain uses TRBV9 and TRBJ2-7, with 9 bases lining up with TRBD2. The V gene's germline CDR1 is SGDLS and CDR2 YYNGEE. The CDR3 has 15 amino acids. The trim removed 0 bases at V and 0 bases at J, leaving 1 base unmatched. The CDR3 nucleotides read TGTGCCAGCAGCGTAGGCGGGGGGGGCTCCTACGAGCAGTACTTC. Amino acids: CASSVGGGGSYEQYF.

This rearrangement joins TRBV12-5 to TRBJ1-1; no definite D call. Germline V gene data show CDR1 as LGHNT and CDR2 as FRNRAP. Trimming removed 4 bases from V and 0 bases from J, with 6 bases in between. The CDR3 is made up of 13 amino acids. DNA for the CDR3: TGTGCTAGTGGTTCCTTTATGAACACTGAAGCTTTCTTT. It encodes CASGSFMNTEAFF.

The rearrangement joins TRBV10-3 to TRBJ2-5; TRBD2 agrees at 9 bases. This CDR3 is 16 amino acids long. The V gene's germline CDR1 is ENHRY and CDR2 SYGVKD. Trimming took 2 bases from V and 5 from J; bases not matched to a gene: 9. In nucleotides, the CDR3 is TGTGCCATCAGTGAGGCCCAGCGGGGGGCCGGGGAGACCCAGTACTTC. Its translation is CAISEAQRGAGETQYF.

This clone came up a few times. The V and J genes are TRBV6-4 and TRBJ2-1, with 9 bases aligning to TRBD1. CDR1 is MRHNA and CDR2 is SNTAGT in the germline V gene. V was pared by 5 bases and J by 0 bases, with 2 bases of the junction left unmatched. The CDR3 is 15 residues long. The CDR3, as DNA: TGTGCCAGCAGTAGACAGGGGGGCTCCTACAATGAGCAGTTCTTC. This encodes CASSRQGGSYNEQFF.

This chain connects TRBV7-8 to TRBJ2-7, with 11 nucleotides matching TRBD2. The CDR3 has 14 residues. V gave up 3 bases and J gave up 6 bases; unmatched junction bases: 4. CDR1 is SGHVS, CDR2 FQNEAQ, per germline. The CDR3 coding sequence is TGTGCCAGCAGCTTCACTAGCGGGAGTGGCGAGCAGTACTTC. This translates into CASSFTSGSGEQYF.

The CDR3 DNA sequence: TGTGCCAGCAGTCCTATCGGGACAGCTGAAAAACTGTTTTTT. Translated, it gives CASSPIGTAEKLFF. This chain connects TRBV28 to TRBJ1-4; 7 nucleotides match TRBD1. V gave up 5 bases and J gave up 7 bases; unmatched junction bases: 7. Germline V CDR1 and CDR2: MDHEN, SYDVKM. The CDR3 sequence is 14 residues long.

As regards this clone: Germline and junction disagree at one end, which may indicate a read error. CDR3 bases: TGTGCCGGCAGTTACCCTGGACTCTCTAATTTGGCTTTCTTT. Its translation: CAGSYPGLSNLAFF. The chain recombines TRBV28 with TRBJ1-1; D is uncertain. The CDR3 contains 14 residues. Germline values: CDR1 MDHEN, CDR2 SYDVKM.